A selection of T cell receptor beta chains follows, all from one sample in a study of prognosis after radiotherapy for stage I lung cancer. TCRdb analysed the multiplex PCR reads with MiXCR anew, one entry per CDR3 protein. The repertoire holds some 39,000 distinct CDR3 sequences, with 24% as singletons. The source material was PBMCs, sampled before or after stereotactic body radiation therapy (not recorded which). The receptors come from a donor aged 50 or older with non-small cell lung cancer. Each CDR3 is given with its conserved first and last residue. Each record gives: D gene, J gene, V gene, clone size, CDR3 length, CDR3 DNA, CDR3 protein. D genes are given only for firm matches. Rows give clone size only sometimes, using once, few, many, or a class for an expanded clone.

D gene: TRBD1
J gene: TRBJ2-7
V gene: TRBV27
clone size: -
CDR3 length: 17
CDR3 DNA: TGTGTCATCAGTCCCCTTGGCCCGGACAGGAGTAGGTACGAGCAGTACTTC
CDR3 protein: CVISPLGPDRSRYEQYF

D gene: -
J gene: TRBJ1-6
V gene: TRBV5-4
clone size: many
CDR3 length: 13
CDR3 DNA: TGTGCCAGCAGCTTGGGTGGGAGTTCACCCCTCCACTTT
CDR3 protein: CASSLGGSSPLHF

D gene: TRBD1
J gene: TRBJ2-1
V gene: TRBV24-1
clone size: many
CDR3 length: 15
CDR3 DNA: TGTGCCACCAGTGAACCCGGGACAGGGCGGGTTGAGCAGTTCTTC
CDR3 protein: CATSEPGTGRVEQFF

D gene: -
J gene: TRBJ2-4
V gene: TRBV6-1
clone size: many
CDR3 length: 14
CDR3 DNA: TGTGCCAGCAGTAGTGGACAGTCCGGTTCGGGTCAGTACTTC
CDR3 protein: CASSSGQSGSGQYF

D gene: -
J gene: TRBJ2-1
V gene: TRBV7-8
clone size: many
CDR3 length: 14
CDR3 DNA: TGTGCCAGCAGCTCCCCCGGCCGGTACAATGAGCAGTTCTTC
CDR3 protein: CASSSPGRYNEQFF

D gene: -
J gene: TRBJ2-1
V gene: TRBV20-1
clone size: many
CDR3 length: 15
CDR3 DNA: TGCAGTGCAGTTCCGACTAGCAGGGGATACAATGAGCAGTTCTTC
CDR3 protein: CSAVPTSRGYNEQFF

D gene: -
J gene: TRBJ1-1
V gene: TRBV5-1
clone size: many
CDR3 length: 14
CDR3 DNA: TGCGCCAGCAGCCCCGACGGGAACCCTCCTGAAGCTTTCTTT
CDR3 protein: CASSPDGNPPEAFF

D gene: TRBD2
J gene: TRBJ2-7
V gene: TRBV3-1
clone size: many
CDR3 length: 15
CDR3 DNA: TGTGCCAGCAGCCGCGGGGGCGGGAGGGGGTACGAGCAGTACTTC
CDR3 protein: CASSRGGGRGYEQYF

D gene: -
J gene: TRBJ1-2
V gene: TRBV7-9
clone size: many
CDR3 length: 16
CDR3 DNA: TGTGCCAGCAGCTTAAAGAGTTTGGGCAGAATCGGTGGCTACACCTTC
CDR3 protein: CASSLKSLGRIGGYTF

D gene: TRBD2
J gene: TRBJ2-2
V gene: TRBV5-1
clone size: -
CDR3 length: 15
CDR3 DNA: TGCGCCAGCTCCCGGACTAGCGGGAACACCGGGGAGCTGTTTTTT
CDR3 protein: CASSRTSGNTGELFF

D gene: TRBD1
J gene: TRBJ2-3
V gene: TRBV5-6
clone size: many
CDR3 length: 17
CDR3 DNA: TGTGCCAGCAGCTCCCTGGGCAGGGACAGGGGTGCAGATACGCAGTATTTT
CDR3 protein: CASSSLGRDRGADTQYF

D gene: TRBD2
J gene: TRBJ2-2
V gene: TRBV20-1
clone size: -
CDR3 length: 15
CDR3 DNA: TGCAGTGCTAGTACTAGCGGGGGGAACACCGGGGAGCTGTTTTTT
CDR3 protein: CSASTSGGNTGELFF

D gene: TRBD1
J gene: TRBJ2-2
V gene: TRBV7-9
clone size: many
CDR3 length: 17
CDR3 DNA: TGTGCCAGCAGCGCTAAGCCGGGACAGGGTAGTACCGGGGAGCTGTTTTTT
CDR3 protein: CASSAKPGQGSTGELFF

D gene: -
J gene: TRBJ1-1
V gene: TRBV5-6
clone size: -
CDR3 length: 12
CDR3 DNA: TGTGCCAGCAGCAATAGACAGTTTGAAGCTTTCTTT
CDR3 protein: CASSNRQFEAFF

D gene: -
J gene: TRBJ1-2
V gene: TRBV29-1
clone size: many
CDR3 length: 11
CDR3 DNA: TGCAGCGACCGGCGGGCGGCTGGCTACACCTTC
CDR3 protein: CSDRRAAGYTF

D gene: -
J gene: TRBJ1-2
V gene: TRBV5-6
clone size: many
CDR3 length: 15
CDR3 DNA: TGTGCCAGCAGCTTGGGGCGGAGGGAAAACTATGGCTACACCTTC
CDR3 protein: CASSLGRRENYGYTF

D gene: -
J gene: TRBJ2-2
V gene: TRBV12-3/TRBV12-4
clone size: many
CDR3 length: 16
CDR3 DNA: TGTGCCAGCAGTTTTGGTAGCTCCGGAAAAACCGGGGAGCTGTTTTTT
CDR3 protein: CASSFGSSGKTGELFF

D gene: -
J gene: TRBJ2-5
V gene: TRBV12-5
clone size: few
CDR3 length: 17
CDR3 DNA: TGTGCTAGTGGTCGGATACCCTGGGGGGGGGCCTGGGAGACCCAGTACTTC
CDR3 protein: CASGRIPWGGAWETQYF